This entry describes one T cell receptor (beta chain). Its antigen is as yet unknown. Unmatched junction bases numbered 11, after V lost 0 bases and J lost 6 bases. CDR1 is LGHNA and CDR2 is YSLEER in the germline V gene. The CDR3 loop spans 17 amino acids. This sample is drawn from a study of monozygotic twins with cystic fibrosis. Study-level information: With approximately 15 PCR cycles, barcoded libraries came from around 3 micrograms of fragmented DNA.

Overall study findings and caveats: Low clonality (median roughly 0.009) suggested a mostly naive repertoire. Unrelated CF individuals shared fewer identical clonotypes than monozygotic CF twins. J usage was most co-twin-similar in 8 of 16 pairs, V in 13.

Generated by immunoSEQ multiplex PCR, the TCRdb table keeps only in-frame clones and is missing some. The table includes approximately 10,000 clones, 99% detected once. The sequenced sample was blood. The clonotype comes from a man younger than 35 with cystic fibrosis. V and J are TRBV4-3 and TRBJ2-7; 10 bases are shared with TRBD2. CDR3 coding DNA: TGCGCCAGCAGCCAAGATCTGTCTAGCGGGGGTAGGGGCGAGCAGTACTTC. Encoded protein: CASSQDLSSGGRGEQYF.